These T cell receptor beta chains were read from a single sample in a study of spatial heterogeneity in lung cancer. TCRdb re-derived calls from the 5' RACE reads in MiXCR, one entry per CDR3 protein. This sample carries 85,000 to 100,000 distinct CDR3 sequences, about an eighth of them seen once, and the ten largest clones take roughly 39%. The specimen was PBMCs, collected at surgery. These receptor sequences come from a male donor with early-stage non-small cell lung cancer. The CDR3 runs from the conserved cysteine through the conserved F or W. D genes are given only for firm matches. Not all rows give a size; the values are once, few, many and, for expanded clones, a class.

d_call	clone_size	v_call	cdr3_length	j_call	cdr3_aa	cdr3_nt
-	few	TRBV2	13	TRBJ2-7	CASKGPEVGEQYF	TGTGCCAGCAAGGGGCCGGAGGTAGGCGAGCAGTACTTC
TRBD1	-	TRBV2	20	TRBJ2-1	CASSKRSGQGEASGINEQFF	TGTGCCAGCAGTAAAAGATCGGGACAGGGGGAGGCTAGCGGGATCAATGAGCAGTTCTTC
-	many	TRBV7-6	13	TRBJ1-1	CASSSTENTEAFF	TGTGCCAGCAGCTCAACGGAAAACACTGAAGCTTTCTTT
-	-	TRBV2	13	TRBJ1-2	CASSVNRDYGYTF	TGTGCCAGCAGTGTGAACAGGGACTATGGCTACACCTTC
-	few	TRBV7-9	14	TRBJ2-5	CASSLAGVQETQYF	TGTGCCAGCAGCTTAGCGGGGGTTCAAGAGACCCAGTACTTC
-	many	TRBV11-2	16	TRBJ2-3	CASSIPGAASTDTQYF	TGTGCCAGCAGCATCCCAGGGGCTGCTAGCACAGATACGCAGTATTTT
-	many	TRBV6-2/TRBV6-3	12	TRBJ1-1	CASSSGNTEAFF	TGTGCCAGCAGTTCCGGGAACACTGAAGCTTTCTTT
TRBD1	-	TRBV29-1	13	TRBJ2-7	CSVEGQGAYEQYF	TGCAGCGTTGAAGGCCAGGGGGCTTACGAGCAGTACTTC
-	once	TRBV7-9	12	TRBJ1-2	CASSQRMDGYTF	TGTGCCAGCAGCCAACGAATGGATGGCTACACCTTC
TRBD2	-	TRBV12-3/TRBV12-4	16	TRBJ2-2	CASSPLAGGTTGELFF	TGTGCCAGCAGTCCACTAGCGGGGGGGACCACCGGGGAGCTGTTTTTT
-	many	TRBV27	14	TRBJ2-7	CASRGSTGYYEQYF	TGTGCCAGCAGGGGATCGACAGGATACTACGAGCAGTACTTC
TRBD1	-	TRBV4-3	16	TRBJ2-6	CASSHDGTAGANVLTF	TGCGCCAGCAGCCACGACGGGACAGCAGGGGCCAACGTCCTGACTTTC
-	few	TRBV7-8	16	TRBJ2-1	CASSLEAGASYNEQFF	TGTGCCAGCAGCTTAGAGGCGGGGGCGTCCTACAATGAGCAGTTCTTC
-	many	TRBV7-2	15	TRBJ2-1	CASRLDAGSYNEQFF	TGTGCCAGCAGATTAGACGCGGGGTCCTACAATGAGCAGTTCTTC
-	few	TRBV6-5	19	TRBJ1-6	CASSASHGDLSSYNSPLHF	TGTGCCAGCAGTGCCAGTCACGGTGACTTGAGCTCCTATAATTCACCCCTCCACTTT
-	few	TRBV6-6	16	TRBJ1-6	CASSPPARARYSPLHF	TGTGCCAGCAGCCCCCCCGCCCGGGCCCGCTATTCACCCCTCCACTTT
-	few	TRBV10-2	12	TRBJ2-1	CASSDFHNEQFF	TGCGCCAGCAGTGATTTCCACAATGAGCAGTTCTTC
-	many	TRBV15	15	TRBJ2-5	CATSRDTFGEETQYF	TGTGCCACCAGCAGAGATACCTTTGGAGAAGAGACCCAGTACTTC
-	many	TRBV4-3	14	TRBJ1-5	CASSQDRSNQPQHF	TGCGCCAGCAGCCAAGATCGTAGCAATCAGCCCCAGCATTTT
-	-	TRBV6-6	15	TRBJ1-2	CASSYPQMGYGGYTF	TGTGCCAGCAGTTACCCCCAGATGGGTTATGGTGGCTACACCTTC
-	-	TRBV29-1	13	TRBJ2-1	CSVGVTAGDEQFF	TGCAGCGTTGGGGTAACAGCGGGCGATGAGCAGTTCTTC
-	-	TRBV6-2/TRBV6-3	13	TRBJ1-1	CASSYQLNTEAFF	TGTGCCAGCAGTTATCAGCTTAACACTGAAGCTTTCTTT
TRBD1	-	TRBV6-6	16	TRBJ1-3	CATHLPGQGFGNTIYF	TGTGCCACCCACCTCCCGGGACAGGGTTTTGGAAACACCATATATTTT
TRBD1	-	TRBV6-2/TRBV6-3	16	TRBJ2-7	CASSLRTGEATYEQYF	TGTGCCAGCAGTCTACGGACAGGGGAGGCCACCTACGAGCAGTACTTC
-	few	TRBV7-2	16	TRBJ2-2	CASSSYAVANTGELFF	TGTGCCAGCAGCTCCTATGCCGTCGCGAACACCGGGGAGCTGTTTTTT
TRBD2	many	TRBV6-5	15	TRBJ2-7	CASSYLGTGRREQYF	TGTGCCAGCAGTTACCTGGGGACCGGGAGGCGCGAGCAGTACTTC
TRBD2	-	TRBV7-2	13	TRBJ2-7	CASSSGLAAPEYF	TGTGCCAGCAGCTCCGGACTAGCGGCTCCCGAGTACTTC
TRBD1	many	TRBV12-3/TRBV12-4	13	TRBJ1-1	CASSPRRGTEAFF	TGTGCCAGCAGTCCCCGCAGGGGGACTGAAGCTTTCTTT
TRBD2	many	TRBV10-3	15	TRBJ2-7	CAIKPGLAVSYEQYF	TGTGCCATCAAGCCGGGACTAGCGGTCTCCTACGAGCAGTACTTC
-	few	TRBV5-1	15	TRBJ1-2	CASSLDRGTNYGYTF	TGCGCCAGCAGCTTGGACCGGGGCACTAACTATGGCTACACCTTC
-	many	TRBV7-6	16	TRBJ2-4	CASSLEGAPAKNIQYF	TGTGCCAGCAGCTTGGAGGGGGCCCCAGCCAAAAACATTCAGTACTTC
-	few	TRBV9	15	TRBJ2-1	CASSPPGASYNEQFF	TGTGCCAGCAGCCCTCCAGGGGCCTCCTACAATGAGCAGTTCTTC
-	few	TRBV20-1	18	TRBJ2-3	CSASYLGGSRGDTDTQYF	TGCAGTGCTAGCTACTTGGGCGGGAGTAGGGGGGACACAGATACGCAGTATTTT
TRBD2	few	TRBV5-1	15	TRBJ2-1	CASSLEGLAHNEQFF	TGCGCCAGCAGCCTGGAGGGACTAGCTCACAATGAGCAGTTCTTC
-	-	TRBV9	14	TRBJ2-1	CASSGYWGKDEQFF	TGTGCCAGCAGCGGATACTGGGGGAAAGATGAGCAGTTCTTC
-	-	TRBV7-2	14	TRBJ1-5	CASSLVVSNQPQHF	TGTGCCAGCAGCTTAGTTGTCAGCAATCAGCCCCAGCATTTT
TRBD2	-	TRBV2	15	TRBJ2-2	CASSPGTSTTGELFF	TGTGCCAGCAGCCCCGGGACTAGCACCACCGGGGAGCTGTTTTTT
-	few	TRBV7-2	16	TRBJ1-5	CASSWGGLLSNQPQHF	TGTGCCAGCAGCTGGGGGGGACTTTTGAGCAATCAGCCCCAGCATTTT
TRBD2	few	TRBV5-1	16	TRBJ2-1	CASSLAGTSGIGEQFF	TGCGCCAGCAGCTTGGCCGGGACTAGCGGGATTGGTGAGCAGTTCTTC
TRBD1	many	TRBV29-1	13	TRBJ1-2	CSAPRQGADGYTF	TGCAGCGCCCCGCGACAGGGGGCTGATGGCTACACCTTC
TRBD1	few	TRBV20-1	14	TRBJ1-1	CSAPRGRRNTEAFF	TGCAGTGCCCCCAGGGGGCGACGGAACACTGAAGCTTTCTTT
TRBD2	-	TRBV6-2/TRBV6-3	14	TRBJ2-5	CASSPGTRYETQYF	TGTGCCAGCAGTCCCGGGACTAGATACGAGACCCAGTACTTC
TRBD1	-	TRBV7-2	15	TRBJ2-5	CASSLSPGQGETQYF	TGTGCCAGCAGCTTAAGCCCCGGACAGGGTGAGACCCAGTACTTC
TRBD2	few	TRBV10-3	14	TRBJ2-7	CAISEFSGGNEQYF	TGTGCCATCAGTGAGTTTAGCGGGGGCAACGAGCAGTACTTC
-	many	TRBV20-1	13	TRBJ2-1	CSSGRAGGNEQFF	TGCAGTTCTGGCAGGGCCGGGGGCAATGAGCAGTTCTTC
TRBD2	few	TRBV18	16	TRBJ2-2	CASSPRTSGSTGELFF	TGTGCCAGCTCACCTCGGACTAGCGGGAGCACCGGGGAGCTGTTTTTT
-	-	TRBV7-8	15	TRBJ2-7	CASSSGRVGDYEQYF	TGTGCCAGCAGCTCGGGTAGAGTGGGAGACTACGAGCAGTACTTC
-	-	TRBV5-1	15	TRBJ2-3	CASSFTGQSTDTQYF	TGCGCCAGCAGCTTCACCGGACAGAGCACAGATACGCAGTATTTT
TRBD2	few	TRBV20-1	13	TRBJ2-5	CSVGGGLVETQYF	TGCAGTGTGGGCGGGGGGCTTGTAGAGACCCAGTACTTC
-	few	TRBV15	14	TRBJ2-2	CATSRDPAAGELFF	TGTGCCACCAGCAGAGATCCGGCAGCCGGGGAGCTGTTTTTT
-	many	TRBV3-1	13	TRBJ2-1	CASSQERWGEQFF	TGTGCCAGCAGCCAAGAGAGGTGGGGGGAGCAGTTCTTC
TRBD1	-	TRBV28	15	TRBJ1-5	CASSLPGTGDQPQHF	TGTGCCAGCAGTTTACCAGGGACAGGGGATCAGCCCCAGCATTTT
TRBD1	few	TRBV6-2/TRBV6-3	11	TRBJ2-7	CASTSGQAEYF	TGTGCCAGCACCTCCGGACAGGCAGAGTACTTC
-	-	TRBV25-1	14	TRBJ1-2	CASSELADFYGYTF	TGTGCCAGCAGTGAATTGGCAGACTTCTATGGCTACACCTTC
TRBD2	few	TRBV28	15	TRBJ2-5	CASRSSGGTQETQYF	TGTGCCAGCAGATCTAGCGGGGGGACCCAAGAGACCCAGTACTTC